The 19 T cell receptor beta chains below come from one sample, sequenced in a study of early T cells in non-severe SARS-CoV-2 infection (dated by TCRdb to the early 2020s). Library construction relied on 5' RACE. Sequencer: NextSeq 500. TCRdb handled the public reads itself, with Q25 trimming in fastp and clone calling in MiXCR, and kept productive beta chains. Identical CDR3 proteins give one entry, which carries the most common genes and DNA. The sample table records 20,000 to 25,000 distinct CDR3 sequences; approximately 4.4% of these occur just once. In total, the top ten clones hold approximately 15% of the sample. The source material was whole blood. The receptors were gathered from an adult who was a healthcare worker with PCR-confirmed SARS-CoV-2 infection or an uninfected control (not recorded which).

This clonotype was detected ten times or more. J is TRBJ1-4 and V is TRBV12-3 or TRBV12-4, with a weak D call TRBD1 (5 bases). The CDR3 has 15 residues. V was clipped by 5 bases and J by 8 bases, with 18 bases between them. Written as DNA, the CDR3 is TGTGCCAGCAGTCCCTCGGGGGGTATGGACGAAAAACTGTTTTTT. As protein: CASSPSGGMDEKLFF.

In its sample, this clonotype was seen many times. The gene calls are TRBV20-1 and TRBJ1-6, with a weak D call TRBD1 (6 bases). Germline-derived CDR1 and CDR2 are DFQATT and SNEGSKA (reference sequence). This CDR3 has 15 amino acids. Trimming pared 3 bases from V and 8 bases from J, leaving 17 bases between. CDR3 nucleotide sequence: TGCAGTGCTAGTTCAGGGCTTGGGGGCCATTCACCCCTCCACTTT. This codes for CSASSGLGGHSPLHF.

In its sample, this clonotype was seen many times. The rearrangement uses TRBV7-2 and TRBJ2-3; D is ambiguous. Trimming shortened V by 4 bases and J by 5 bases, and 16 bases separated the two germline ends. Germline V gene lookup returns CDR1 SGHTA and CDR2 FQGNSA. This CDR3 spans 15 amino acids. The CDR3 DNA follows: TGTGCCAGCAGCTCCATTAACCCCCCCAAAGATACGCAGTATTTT. Its translation: CASSSINPPKDTQYF.

This clonotype was seen ten or more times. The genes are TRBV6-2 or TRBV6-3 and TRBJ2-7; weak D call: TRBD1 (5 bases). V lost 4 bases and J lost 5, with 18 bases in between. The CDR3 extends over 15 amino acids. Germline lookup yields CDR1 MNHEY and CDR2 SVGEGT. The CDR3, as DNA: TGTGCCAGCAGTTCCCCGATCAGGGTAACAAACGAGCAGTACTTC. Amino acids: CASSSPIRVTNEQYF.

This clonotype was observed at least ten times. The chain uses TRBV7-9 and TRBJ1-1; D is uncertain. With 1 base removed from V and 3 bases from J, the gap between germline ends came to 15 bases. Germline assignment: CDR1 SEHNR and CDR2 FQNEAQ (reference sequence). The CDR3 spans 16 residues. The CDR3 spells CASSLGSGLVDTEAFF. CDR3 in DNA: TGTGCCAGCAGCTTAGGCTCCGGGTTGGTTGACACTGAAGCTTTCTTT.

This rearrangement joins TRBV21-1 to TRBJ2-7; the table calls TRBD1, which could not be checked here. TRBV21-1 is assigned pseudogene status. The CDR3 covers 15 residues. In nucleotides, the CDR3 is TGTGCCAGCAGCAAAGCGCTACAGGGGTCCTACGAGCAGTACTTC. Translation: CASSKALQGSYEQYF.

This clonotype was counted at least ten times. The rearrangement joins TRBV20-1 to TRBJ1-2, with TRBD1 matching over 10 bases. Germline CDR1 DFQATT, CDR2 SNEGSKA (reference sequence). CDR3 length: 15 residues. J gave up 6 bases and V 3 bases, and 10 bases lay outside the gene matches. The DNA for the CDR3 is TGCAGTGCTAGCGAACGGACAGGGGGAGCCCATGGCTACACCTTC. It encodes CSASERTGGAHGYTF.

This clonotype has a handful of counts. J is TRBJ2-7 and V is TRBV7-2; 8 nucleotides line up with TRBD1. The V and J ends lost 4 bases and 3 bases, in that order; junction bases with no gene match: 5. The CDR3 has 14 amino acids. In germline, CDR1 is SGHTA, CDR2 FQGNSA. The CDR3 reads CASSSPDRGYEQYF. The CDR3 DNA sequence: TGTGCCAGCAGCTCCCCAGACAGGGGCTACGAGCAGTACTTC.

This clonotype is medium-sized (0.01 to 0.1%) in the sample. The chain uses TRBV30 and TRBJ2-5; D remains unclear. Germline V gene data show CDR1 as GTSNPN and CDR2 as SVGIG (reference sequence). The CDR3 spans 12 residues. The V gene lost 4 bases and the J gene lost 2 bases, with 8 bases spanning the gap. The CDR3 DNA sequence: TGTGCCTGGATGCGAGTTCAAGAGACCCAGTACTTC. It codes for CAWMRVQETQYF.

The chain links TRBV12-5 to TRBJ2-7; D unresolved. CDR1 is LGHNT and CDR2 is FRNRAP in the germline V gene. Trimming shortened V by 0 bases and J by 7 bases, and 7 bases separated the two germline ends. The CDR3 runs 12 residues. The CDR3: CASGLVLREQYF. CDR3 nucleotide sequence: TGTGCTAGTGGTTTGGTACTTCGAGAGCAGTACTTC. Complete variable domain (other parts from reference TRBV12-5 and TRBJ2-7): DARVTQTPRHKVTEMGQEVTMRCQPILGHNTVFWYRQTMMQGLELLAYFRNRAPLDDSGMPKDRFSAEMPDATLATLKIQPSEPRDSAVYFCASGLVLREQYFGPGTRLTVT.

This clonotype was observed at least ten times. This chain uses TRBV20-1 with TRBJ1-5; D ambiguous. Between the trimmed V and J ends, which lost 1 base and 4 bases, there was a span of 14 bases. Germline CDR1 DFQATT, CDR2 SNEGSKA (reference sequence). The CDR3 spans 15 residues. The CDR3 reads CSARVGGLPNQPQHF. CDR3 bases: TGCAGTGCTAGAGTGGGCGGGTTGCCGAATCAGCCCCAGCATTTT.

This clonotype has at least ten counts. V is TRBV9 and J is TRBJ2-3; no firm D call. V was shortened by 3 bases and J by 2 bases, with 4 bases between the two germline ends. Germline V gene lookup returns CDR1 SGDLS and CDR2 YYNGEE. This CDR3 region has 12 residues. The chain's CDR3 is CASSGDTDTQYF. The CDR3 bases are TGTGCCAGCAGCGGAGACACAGATACGCAGTATTTT.

This clonotype occurred a few times. The chain joins TRBV20-1 to TRBJ1-1, with no clear D. Germline CDR1 is DFQATT and CDR2 is SNEGSKA (reference sequence). The CDR3 extends over 15 amino acids. V lost 5 bases and J 11 bases, leaving 27 bases between the germline ends. CDR3 nucleotides: TGCAGTGCTCCCCTTTCCACGACGGGCCTTTTGGGGGCTTTCTTT. Translation gives CSAPLSTTGLLGAFF.

Concerning this clonotype itself: A much larger clonotype is one base distant, so this may be a read error. The chain employs TRBV12-3 or TRBV12-4 and TRBJ2-3; D gene uncertain. This CDR3 has 11 amino acids. CDR3 residues: CTSSPRDTQYF. CDR3 DNA: TGTACCAGCAGTCCGAGAGATACGCAGTATTTT.

This clonotype showed up many times. The rearrangement joins TRBV6-2 or TRBV6-3 to TRBJ1-6; 7 bases match TRBD1. The J segment lost 7 bases and the V segment lost 7 bases, leaving 13 bases of the junction unmatched. The CDR3 sequence is 16 residues long. Germline CDR1 and CDR2: MNHEY and SVGEGT. CDR3 sequence reads: CASTLRQGRRNSPLHF. The CDR3 DNA sequence: TGTGCCAGCACCCTGAGACAGGGAAGACGAAATTCACCCCTCCACTTT.

This clonotype was recorded many times. The rearrangement uses TRBV3-2 and TRBJ2-5; the table's D call of TRBD2 was not tested on the DNA. TRBV3-2 is termed a pseudogene. This CDR3 contains 17 residues. CDR3 nucleotide sequence: TGTGCCAGCAGCCAAGTCCGTAGACTAGGATGGGAAGAGACCCAGTACTTC. Encoded protein: CASSQVRRLGWEETQYF.

This clonotype was observed once. A read error may produce the germline difference seen at one junction end. The rearrangement uses TRBV9 and TRBJ2-1, with D hard to call. CDR3 length equals 14 residues. Germline values: CDR1 SGDLS, CDR2 YYNGEE. CDR3: CAGSVVGDDNEQFF. As DNA, the CDR3 is TGTGCCGGCAGCGTAGTTGGAGATGACAATGAGCAGTTCTTC.

This clonotype was seen ten or more times. The rearrangement joins TRBV10-1 to TRBJ2-1, with D perhaps matching TRBD1 (5 bases). The CDR3 contains 13 residues. Trimming took off 5 bases at V and 9 bases at J, with 14 bases between the two ends. The germline V gene encodes CDR1 WNHNN and CDR2 SYGVQD (reference sequence). The CDR3 nucleotides read TGCGCCAGCAGTCCCAGTCAGGGCAGTGAGCAGTTCTTC. It yields the protein CASSPSQGSEQFF.

This clonotype occurred a few times. The rearrangement joins TRBV23-1 to TRBJ2-3, with D perhaps given as TRBD1 or TRBD2 (5 bases each). TRBV23-1 is placed among ORFs of uncertain function. The length of the CDR3 is 16 residues. V was trimmed by 10 bases and J by 5 bases, leaving 25 bases between them. CDR3 nucleotide sequence: TGCGCCACCTTCGGGACGCCACCGTTCCGGGGAGATACGCAGTATTTT. This sequence encodes CATFGTPPFRGDTQYF.